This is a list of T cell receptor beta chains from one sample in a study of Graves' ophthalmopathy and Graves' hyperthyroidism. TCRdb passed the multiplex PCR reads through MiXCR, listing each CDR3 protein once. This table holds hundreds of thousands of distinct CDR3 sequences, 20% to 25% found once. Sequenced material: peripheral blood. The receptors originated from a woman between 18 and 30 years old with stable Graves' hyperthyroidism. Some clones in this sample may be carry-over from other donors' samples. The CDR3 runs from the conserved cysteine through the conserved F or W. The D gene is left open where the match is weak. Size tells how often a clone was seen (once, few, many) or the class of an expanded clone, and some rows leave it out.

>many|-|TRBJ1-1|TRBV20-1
CSAKQGYTEAFF
TGCAGTGCAAAACAGGGTTACACTGAAGCTTTCTTT
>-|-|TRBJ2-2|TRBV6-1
CASSDADTGELFF
TGTGCCAGCAGTGATGCAGACACCGGGGAGCTGTTTTTT
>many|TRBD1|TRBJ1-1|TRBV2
CASTGDRIAFF
TGTGCCTCTACGGGGGACAGGATTGCTTTCTTT
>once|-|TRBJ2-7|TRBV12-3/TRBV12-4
CASTVGDTYEQYF
TGTGCCAGCACGGTCGGGGATACCTACGAGCAGTACTTC
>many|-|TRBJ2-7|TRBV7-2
CASSYGGGEQYF
TGTGCCAGCAGCTATGGAGGGGGCGAGCAGTACTTC
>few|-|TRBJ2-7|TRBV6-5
CASSYGIGDYEQYF
TGTGCCAGCAGTTACGGGATAGGGGACTACGAGCAGTACTTC
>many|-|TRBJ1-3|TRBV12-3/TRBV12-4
CASSSRGGNTIYF
TGTGCCAGCAGTTCCAGGGGAGGAAACACCATATATTTT
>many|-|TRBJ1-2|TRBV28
CASSSRRDGYTF
TGTGCCAGCAGTTCACGGAGGGACGGCTACACCTTC
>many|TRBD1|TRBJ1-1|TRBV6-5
CASSYQGADTEAFF
TGTGCCAGCAGTTACCAGGGGGCGGACACTGAAGCTTTCTTT
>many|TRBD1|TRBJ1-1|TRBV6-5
CASSYSGTGWENTEAFF
TGTGCCAGCAGTTACTCCGGGACAGGGTGGGAGAACACTGAAGCTTTCTTT
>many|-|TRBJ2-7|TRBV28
CASSLTGLEQYF
TGTGCCAGCAGTTTAACGGGACTCGAGCAGTACTTC
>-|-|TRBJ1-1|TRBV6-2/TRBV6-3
CASYGTGNTEAFF
TGTGCCAGTTATGGGACGGGGAACACTGAAGCTTTCTTT
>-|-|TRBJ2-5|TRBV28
CASSHRTTQETQYF
TGTGCCAGCAGTCATCGGACAACCCAAGAGACCCAGTACTTC
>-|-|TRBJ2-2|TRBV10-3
CAVPGRSTGELFF
TGTGCCGTGCCGGGACGGAGCACCGGGGAGCTGTTTTTT
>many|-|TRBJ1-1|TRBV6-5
CASSYGDGTEAFF
TGTGCCAGCAGTTATGGGGATGGCACTGAAGCTTTCTTT
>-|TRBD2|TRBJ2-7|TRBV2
CASRFGRQASYEQYF
TGTGCCAGCAGATTCGGGAGGCAGGCATCCTACGAGCAGTACTTC
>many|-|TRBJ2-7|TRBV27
CASSLSPNTYEQYF
TGTGCCAGCAGTTTATCGCCCAATACCTACGAGCAGTACTTC
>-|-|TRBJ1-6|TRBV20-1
CSASVGRSGVSPLHF
TGCAGTGCTAGCGTCGGCAGGTCGGGCGTTTCACCCCTCCACTTT
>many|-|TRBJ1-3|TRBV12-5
CASGLVGGGSGNTIYF
TGTGCTAGTGGTTTGGTGGGGGGCGGCTCTGGAAACACCATATATTTT
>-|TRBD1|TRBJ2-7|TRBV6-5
CASSSTGTGVNEQYF
TGTGCCAGCAGTTCGACCGGGACAGGGGTCAACGAGCAGTACTTC
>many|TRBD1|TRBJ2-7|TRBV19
CASSIRTGPQEQYF
TGTGCCAGTAGTATAAGGACAGGGCCCCAGGAGCAGTACTTC
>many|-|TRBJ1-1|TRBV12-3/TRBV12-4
CASSLRVNTEAFF
TGTGCCAGCAGTTTAAGAGTGAACACTGAAGCTTTCTTT
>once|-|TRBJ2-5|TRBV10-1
CASPPWRVVGETQYF
TGCGCCAGCCCACCGTGGAGGGTGGTAGGGGAGACCCAGTACTTC
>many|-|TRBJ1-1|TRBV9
CASSGRTARSTEAFF
TGTGCCAGCAGCGGGCGGACAGCTCGAAGCACTGAAGCTTTCTTT
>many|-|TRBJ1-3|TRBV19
CASSISPREGERGNTIYF
TGTGCCAGTAGTATTTCCCCTCGCGAGGGAGAGCGTGGAAACACCATATATTTT
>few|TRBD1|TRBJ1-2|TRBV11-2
CASSPQGAAYGYTF
TGTGCCAGCAGCCCCCAGGGGGCCGCCTATGGCTACACCTTC
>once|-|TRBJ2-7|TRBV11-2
CASSRTTGIASYEQYF
TGTGCCAGCAGCCGTACTACAGGGATAGCCTCCTACGAGCAGTACTTC
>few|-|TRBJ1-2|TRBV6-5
CASSYGSSKGYTF
TGTGCCAGCAGTTACGGCAGTTCTAAAGGCTACACCTTC
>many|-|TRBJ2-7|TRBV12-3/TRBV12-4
CASSHSNYEQYF
TGTGCCAGCAGTCACAGTAACTACGAGCAGTACTTC